Listed below are T cell receptor beta chains from one sample, sequenced in a study of blood T cell repertoires in COVID-19. Assay: immunoSEQ multiplex PCR; the TCRdb copy retains only in-frame clones and omits some. The repertoire holds 200,000 to 250,000 clones, with around 87% as singletons. The sample comprised PBMCs or T cells enriched from blood (not recorded which). The receptors were sampled from a woman aged 45-65 years who had recovered from COVID-19. CDR3s include the opening cysteine and the closing phenylalanine or tryptophan. Fields, in order: clone size, J gene, V gene, CDR3 protein. Expanded clones are given a class, and other clones once, few, many or no size at all.

NA TRBJ2-7 TRBV28 CASSSRSFSLEQYF
NA TRBJ1-2 TRBV14 CASSQVGPRGVYGYTF
NA TRBJ2-7 TRBV7-6 CASSPSNSGLYEQYF
NA TRBJ2-1 TRBV28 CASSSPALAGALNEQFF
NA TRBJ1-2 TRBV12-3/TRBV12-4 CASSFGQSYGYTF
NA TRBJ2-7 TRBV5-6 CASSLEGAGPYEQYF
once TRBJ2-1 TRBV5-1 CASSFIAGSSSYNEQFF
NA TRBJ2-1 TRBV18 CASSWDRGNEQFF
NA TRBJ1-2 TRBV28 CASSLSFGRGYGYTF
once TRBJ2-7 TRBV7-8 CASSLSEAYEQYF
NA TRBJ2-3 TRBV2 CASSLAGPGGTDTQYF
NA TRBJ2-5 TRBV18 CASSPVPGGVGTQYF
NA TRBJ2-3 TRBV7-2 CASSQQGTSDYTQYF
NA TRBJ2-1 TRBV7-6 CASSLGQGEGNEQFF
NA TRBJ2-1 TRBV11-3 CASRGGNEQFF
NA TRBJ2-5 TRBV29-1 CSVDSGQYQETQYF
NA TRBJ2-1 TRBV4-1 CATRFGTSGFNEQFF
NA TRBJ2-3 TRBV5-1 CASSLVQGAADTQYF
NA TRBJ1-2 TRBV7-9 CASTMGGYGYTF
NA TRBJ1-2 TRBV28 CASRQEVKSGGRGYGYTF
NA TRBJ2-1 TRBV19 CASSPKLAGALLYEQFF
once TRBJ2-7 TRBV11-2 CASSAGQAYEQYF
NA TRBJ2-3 TRBV7-2 CASSLLSSTDTQYF
NA TRBJ2-7 TRBV29-1 CSVGGTGPDYEQYF
NA TRBJ2-2 TRBV7-9 CASSILGRRRDPVGELFF
NA TRBJ2-1 TRBV6-4 CASSDSTSGSNEQFF
NA TRBJ2-7 TRBV2 CASSTIPLAGQNSYEQYF
NA TRBJ2-2 TRBV19 CASSTLAGSTGELFF
NA TRBJ2-1 TRBV3-1/TRBV3-2 CASSQEGREQFF
NA TRBJ2-7 TRBV25-1 CASSAPGQVYEQYF
NA TRBJ2-3 TRBV5-4 CASRGGDTQYF
NA TRBJ1-2 TRBV29-1 CSVALTGLGYGYTF
NA TRBJ2-5 TRBV5-4 CASSLAGTETQYF
NA TRBJ2-7 TRBV28 CASSPGTITYEQYF
NA TRBJ2-7 TRBV9 CASSVGTGNYEQYF
NA TRBJ2-3 TRBV30 CAWSQLRTSGTADTQYF
NA TRBJ1-1 TRBV27 CASSLKRGQGEAFF
NA TRBJ2-7 TRBV6-5 CASSYSTSGSDEQYF
NA TRBJ2-5 TRBV5-8 CASSLEQQETQYF
once TRBJ1-1 TRBV5-4 CASSPKTGRTGTEAFF
NA TRBJ2-3 TRBV14 CASSQDSGISTDTQYF
NA TRBJ1-2 TRBV7-9 CASSFSGVQIYGYTF
NA TRBJ2-3 TRBV18 CASSPGLDRTDTQYF
NA TRBJ1-2 TRBV14 CASSQDAAGWGGYTF
NA TRBJ1-6 TRBV28 CASSLSPGQGIPLHF
NA TRBJ1-5 TRBV27 CASSFDFLQPQHF
NA TRBJ1-6 TRBV28 CATDRGSSPLHF
NA TRBJ2-1 TRBV7-8 CASSYRSGSSYNEQFF
NA TRBJ2-1 TRBV4-2 CASSQDVVVGGRNEQFF
NA TRBJ1-1 TRBV9 CASSVDWNTEAFF
NA TRBJ2-7 TRBV14 CASSAGTSESSYEQYF
NA TRBJ1-5 TRBV28 CASSLLYLWGRTGNQPQHF
NA TRBJ1-6 TRBV6-5 CASSYRGSGYDSPLHF
NA TRBJ2-7 TRBV3-1/TRBV3-2 CASKWTGAYEQYF